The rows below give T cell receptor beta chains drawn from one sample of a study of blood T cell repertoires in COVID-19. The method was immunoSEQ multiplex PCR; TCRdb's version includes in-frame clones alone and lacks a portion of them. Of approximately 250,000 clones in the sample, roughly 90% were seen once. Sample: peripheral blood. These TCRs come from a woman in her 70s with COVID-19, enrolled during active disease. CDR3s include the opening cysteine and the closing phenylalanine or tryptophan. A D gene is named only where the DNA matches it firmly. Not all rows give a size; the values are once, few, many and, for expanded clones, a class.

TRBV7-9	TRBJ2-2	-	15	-	TGTGCCAGCAGCTTAGCCCGACAGCTTTCCGGGGAGCTGTTTTTT	CASSLARQLSGELFF
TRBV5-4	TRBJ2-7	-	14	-	TGTGCCAGCAGCTCCATGGACTACTCCTACGAGCAGTACTTC	CASSSMDYSYEQYF
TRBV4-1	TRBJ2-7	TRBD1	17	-	TGCGCCAGCAGCCAAATAGGCCGGGACAGGGGGAAAGACGAGCAGTACTTC	CASSQIGRDRGKDEQYF
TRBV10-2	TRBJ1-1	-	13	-	TGCGCCAGCCAGACAGAATTGAACACTGAAGCTTTCTTT	CASQTELNTEAFF
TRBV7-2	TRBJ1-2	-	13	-	TGTGCCAGCAGCAACGGGGGTGCCTATGGCTACACCTTC	CASSNGGAYGYTF
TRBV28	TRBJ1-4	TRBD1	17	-	TGTGCCAGCAGTCACCGCCAGGGGACAGGGCTTCGTGAAAAACTGTTTTTT	CASSHRQGTGLREKLFF
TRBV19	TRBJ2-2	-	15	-	TGTGCCAGTAGTATAAGGGGTATTGGCACCGGGGAGCTGTTTTTT	CASSIRGIGTGELFF
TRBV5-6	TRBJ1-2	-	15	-	TGTGCCAGCAGCGCGGTCCGGGGGGGTTTCTATGGCTACACCTTC	CASSAVRGGFYGYTF
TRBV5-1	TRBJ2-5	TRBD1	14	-	TGCGCCAGCAGCTTGGGACAGGGGTTAGAGACCCAGTACTTC	CASSLGQGLETQYF
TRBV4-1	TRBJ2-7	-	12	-	TGCGCCAGCAGCATGATAGGGGGCGAGCAGTACTTC	CASSMIGGEQYF
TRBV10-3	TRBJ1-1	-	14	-	TGTGCCATCAGTGAGTCGATCGCCGACAGCCAAGCTTTCTTT	CAISESIADSQAFF
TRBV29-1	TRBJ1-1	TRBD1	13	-	TGCAGCGCCGTGGACAGGGTGGGCACTGAAGCTTTCTTT	CSAVDRVGTEAFF
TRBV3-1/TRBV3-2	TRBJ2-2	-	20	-	TGTGCCAGCAGCCTAACTCTGCAGGGGACGGGGGGCGCGAACACCGGGGAGCTGTTTTTT	CASSLTLQGTGGANTGELFF
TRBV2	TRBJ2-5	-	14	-	TGTGCCAGCAGTGCCTTGAGGACTGGAGAGACCCAGTACTTC	CASSALRTGETQYF
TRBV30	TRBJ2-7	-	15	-	TGTGCCTGGAGTCCTTCCGGGGGCGGGGGTGACGAGCAGTACTTC	CAWSPSGGGGDEQYF
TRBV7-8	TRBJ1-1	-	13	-	TGTGCCAGCAGCCCCCCAGTCGTCACTGAAGCTTTCTTT	CASSPPVVTEAFF
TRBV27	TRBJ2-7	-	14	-	TGTGCCAGCTCAATAAAGGGAGGCGCCTACGAGCAGTACTTC	CASSIKGGAYEQYF
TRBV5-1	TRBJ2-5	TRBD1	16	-	TGCGCCAGCAGCCTCAAACCGGGACAGGGGTTTGAGACCCAGTACTTC	CASSLKPGQGFETQYF
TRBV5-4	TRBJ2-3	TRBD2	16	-	TGTGCCAGCAGCTTGGGACTAGCGGGGGCGGGAGATACGCAGTATTTT	CASSLGLAGAGDTQYF
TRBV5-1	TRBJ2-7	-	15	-	TGCGCCAGCAGCCCCAACGGGGAAATAGGCTACGAGCAGTACTTC	CASSPNGEIGYEQYF
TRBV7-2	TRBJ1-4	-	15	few	TGTGCCAGCAGCTTAGGCAGGGGCGGGAATGAAAAACTGTTTTTT	CASSLGRGGNEKLFF